The clone carrying this TCR beta chain was found once. The sample comes from a study of technical replicates of blood from several donors. This table comes from immunoSEQ multiplex PCR, and its TCRdb copy is limited to in-frame clones, with some not included. This sample has 65,000 to 80,000 clones, with 90% to 95% found just once. The CDR3 runs 14 residues. Trimming removed 7 bases from V and 3 bases from J, with 12 bases in between. Germline assignment: CDR1 MNHNY and CDR2 SVGAGI (reference sequence). Sequencing was done on a sample of T cells isolated from PBMCs. This rearrangement joins TRBV6-6 to TRBJ1-4; possible D gene TRBD1, 6 bases. The sequence derives from a human donor in good health. CDR3 in amino acids: CASIGGQSNEKLFF. CDR3 coding DNA: TGTGCCAGCATCGGTGGACAGTCTAATGAAAAACTGTTTTTT.